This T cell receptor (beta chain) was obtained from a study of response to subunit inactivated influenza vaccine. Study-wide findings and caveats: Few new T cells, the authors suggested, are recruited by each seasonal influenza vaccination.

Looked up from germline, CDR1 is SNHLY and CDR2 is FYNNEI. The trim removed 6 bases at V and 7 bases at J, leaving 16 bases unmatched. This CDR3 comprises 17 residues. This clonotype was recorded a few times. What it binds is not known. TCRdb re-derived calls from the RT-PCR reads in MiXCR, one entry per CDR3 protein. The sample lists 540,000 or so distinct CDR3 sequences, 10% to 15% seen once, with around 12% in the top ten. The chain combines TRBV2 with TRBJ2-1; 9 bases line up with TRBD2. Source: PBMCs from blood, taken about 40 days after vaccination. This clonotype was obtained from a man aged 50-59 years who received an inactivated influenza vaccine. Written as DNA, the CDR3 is TGTGCCAGCAGCTGGGAGGCAGCGGGAGGTGTTAGAAATGAGCAGTTCTTC. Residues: CASSWEAAGGVRNEQFF.